This passage covers 21 T cell receptor beta chains from one sample sequenced in a study of T cells in tuberculosis. The assay was immunoSEQ multiplex PCR, and TCRdb's table has in-frame clones only and misses some. The sample has about 22,000 clones; around 85% are singletons. Time point described: new active TB diagnosis, blood taken before or within 7 days of starting treatment. Here the sequenced sample was PBMCs, taken at tuberculosis diagnosis. These receptors originate from an adult with tuberculosis.

This rearrangement joins TRBV27 to TRBJ2-5; TRBD1 matches 10 bases. V lost 5 bases and J lost 4; bases outside the gene matches: 1. Per the germline V gene, CDR1 is MNHEY and CDR2 is SMNVEV (reference sequence). The CDR3 has 13 amino acids. CDR3 coding DNA: TGTGCCAGCAGTCGACAGGGGGCAGAGACCCAGTACTTC. Its protein product is CASSRQGAETQYF.

The chain links TRBV2 to TRBJ1-3; 7 nucleotides line up with TRBD1. The trim removed 8 bases at V and 7 bases at J, leaving 17 bases unmatched. Per the germline V gene, CDR1 is SNHLY and CDR2 is FYNNEI. CDR3 size: 16 residues. CDR3 in DNA: TGTGCCAGCGGGGGGAGTAGACAGGGTGTTCTTAACACCATATATTTT. It yields the protein CASGGSRQGVLNTIYF.

The chain uses TRBV5-1 and TRBJ2-1; D may be TRBD2 (7 bases). The V and J ends lost 6 bases and 1 base respectively, with 14 bases between them. Per germline, CDR1 SGHRS and CDR2 YFSETQ. The CDR3 consists of 15 residues. CDR3 loop: CASTPEGGSYNEQFF. CDR3 nucleotide sequence: TGCGCCAGCACCCCCGAGGGGGGGTCCTACAATGAGCAGTTCTTC.

J is TRBJ2-7 and V is TRBV29-1, with D possibly matching TRBD2 (5 bases). Trimming took off 0 bases at V and 0 bases at J, with 9 bases between the two ends. The germline CDR1 and CDR2 sequences are SQVTM and ANQGSEA. This CDR3 comprises 14 residues. Written as DNA, the CDR3 is TGCAGCGTTGAAGAAGGAGGTCCCTCCTACGAGCAGTACTTC. It translates to CSVEEGGPSYEQYF.

V usage is TRBV7-2 and J usage is TRBJ2-7; 7 bases map to TRBD2. The CDR3 extends over 15 amino acids. After removal of 0 bases from V and 2 bases from J, the junction contained 4 bases not matched to a gene. Per germline, CDR1 SGHTA and CDR2 FQGNSA. The CDR3: CASSLAGGDPYEQYF. CDR3 nucleotides: TGTGCCAGCAGCTTAGCGGGGGGGGATCCCTACGAGCAGTACTTC.

The V gene is TRBV7-9, the J gene TRBJ2-1; 8 bases match TRBD2. V dropped 2 bases and J dropped 0; count of bases not matched to a gene: 3. The CDR3 is made up of 16 amino acids. Per germline, CDR1 SEHNR and CDR2 FQNEAQ (reference sequence). The CDR3 protein is CASSLLAGISYNEQFF. The CDR3 nucleotides are TGTGCCAGCAGCTTATTAGCGGGAATCTCCTACAATGAGCAGTTCTTC.

The chain is built from TRBV5-6 and TRBJ1-1; a weak D match, TRBD1 (5 bases). V lost 0 bases to trimming and J lost 3 bases, with 9 bases between them. From germline, CDR1 is SGHDT and CDR2 YYEEEE. The CDR3 length is 14 residues. The CDR3 coding sequence is TGTGCCAGCAGCTTGGGCAGGGTGGACACTGAAGCTTTCTTT. It yields the protein CASSLGRVDTEAFF.

The genes are TRBV6-5 and TRBJ1-5, with D perhaps matching TRBD1 (6 bases). CDR1 and CDR2 (germline): MNHEY, SVGAGI. CDR3 length equals 15 residues. Trimming removed 2 bases at V and 6 bases at J, with 14 bases between. CDR3 nucleotides: TGTGCCAGCAGTTACGGGCGGGGGGCCGGTCAGCCCCAGCATTTT. This codes for CASSYGRGAGQPQHF.

This clone came up once. The chain couples TRBV19 to TRBJ1-1; the D gene is possibly TRBD1 (5 bases). There are 15 residues in the CDR3. Looked up from germline, CDR1 is LNHDA and CDR2 is SQIVND (reference sequence). The V end lost 2 bases, the J end lost 3 bases, and 13 bases lay between the germline ends. The chain's CDR3 is CASSIQGLTDTEAFF. In DNA form, the CDR3 reads TGTGCCAGTAGTATACAGGGACTTACAGACACTGAAGCTTTCTTT.

The chain combines TRBV7-9 with TRBJ2-3, with TRBD1 matching over 9 bases. V dropped 1 base and J dropped 1; count of bases not matched to a gene: 6. CDR1 SEHNR and CDR2 FQNEAQ come from the germline V gene (reference sequence). CDR3 length: 17 residues. The CDR3 DNA follows: TGTGCCAGCAGCTTAGATGGGGGGACAGGGCGCACAGATACGCAGTATTTT. It translates to CASSLDGGTGRTDTQYF.

The gene calls are TRBV28 and TRBJ2-7; D is unresolved. Germline CDR1 reads MDHEN; CDR2 reads SYDVKM. V was cut by 1 base and J by 3 bases, with 7 bases left in between. The CDR3 has 13 amino acids. Here the CDR3 reads CASSLSPGYEQYF. Written as DNA, the CDR3 is TGTGCCAGCAGTTTATCCCCCGGCTACGAGCAGTACTTC.

V is TRBV6-5 and J is TRBJ2-7, with a possible D match to TRBD2 (6 bases). CDR1 and CDR2 from the germline V gene are MNHEY and SVGAGI. The CDR3 runs to 15 residues. V lost 0 bases to trimming and J lost 2 bases, with 11 bases between them. CDR3 sequence: CASSYSLGGAYEQYF. CDR3 sequence (DNA): TGTGCCAGCAGTTACTCGTTGGGGGGAGCCTACGAGCAGTACTTC.

The chain recombines TRBV25-1 with TRBJ2-1, with 7 bases that match TRBD1. V was pared by 4 bases and J by 2 bases, with 11 bases of the junction left unmatched. This CDR3 has 17 residues. Germline-derived CDR1 and CDR2 are MGHDK and SYGVNS. In DNA form, the CDR3 reads TGTGCCAGCAGTGTCCGGGGACAGATAGTCCCCTACAATGAGCAGTTCTTC. Translated: CASSVRGQIVPYNEQFF.

This clone came up once. The V call is TRBV5-6, the J call TRBJ1-6, with 10 positions matching TRBD1. The germline V gene encodes CDR1 SGHDT and CDR2 YYEEEE. V trimming: 4 bases; J trimming: 5 bases; junction bases outside the gene matches: 3. The CDR3 is made up of 15 amino acids. The CDR3 DNA follows: TGTGCCAGCAGCGCAGGGACAGGGGATAATTCACCCCTCCACTTT. It encodes CASSAGTGDNSPLHF.

The chain links TRBV10-3 to TRBJ1-1, with TRBD1 matching over 7 bases. The trim removed 10 bases at V and 1 base at J, leaving 9 bases unmatched. This CDR3 spans 14 amino acids. Germline CDR1 ENHRY, CDR2 SYGVKD. For the CDR3, the DNA is TGTGCCACCAGAGACAGGGCTGAGAACACTGAAGCTTTCTTT. Translation gives CATRDRAENTEAFF.

The genes are TRBV2 and TRBJ2-2; 10 bases agree with TRBD1. The V segment lost 4 bases and the J segment 7 bases; nucleotides outside the gene matches: 9. CDR3 length: 16 amino acids. CDR1 is SNHLY, CDR2 FYNNEI, per germline. CDR3 sequence reads: CASSGVGTGVVGELFF. DNA of the CDR3: TGTGCCAGCAGTGGGGTCGGGACAGGGGTGGTCGGGGAGCTGTTTTTT.

This clone showed up just once. The rearrangement joins TRBV14 to TRBJ2-7, with 8 bases matching TRBD1. There are 14 residues in the CDR3. The V segment lost 1 base and the J segment 4 bases; nucleotides outside the gene matches: 3. In germline, CDR1 is SGHDN, CDR2 FVKESK. CDR3 sequence reads: CASSQGQGWYEQYF. The CDR3 nucleotides read TGTGCCAGCAGCCAAGGACAGGGGTGGTACGAGCAGTACTTC. Full variable domain (missing parts from reference TRBV14 and TRBJ2-7): EAGVTQFPSHSVIEKGQTVTLRCDPISGHDNLYWYRRVMGKEIKFLLHFVKESKQDESGMPNNRFLAERTGGTYSTLKVQPAELEDSGVYFCASSQGQGWYEQYFGPGTRLTVT.

The CDR3 region has the DNA TGCGCCAGCAGCTTGTATCTTAGCATCAGCACAGATACGCAGTATTTT. Translating it yields CASSLYLSISTDTQYF. The chain uses TRBV5-1 and TRBJ2-3; D unclear. Germline V gives CDR1 SGHRS, CDR2 YFSETQ. The CDR3 extends over 16 amino acids. Deletions cut 1 base from V and 0 bases from J, with 12 bases between.

The chain couples TRBV19 to TRBJ2-7; 9 bases match TRBD1. Germline V lookup: CDR1 LNHDA, CDR2 SQIVND (reference sequence). This CDR3 contains 15 residues. V lost 7 bases, J lost 0 bases, and 7 bases stayed unmatched. CDR3 region: CASTVGQGSSYEQYF. CDR3 sequence (DNA): TGTGCCAGTACCGTGGGACAGGGCAGCTCCTACGAGCAGTACTTC.

The V and J genes are TRBV2 and TRBJ2-5; the match to TRBD2 covers 8 bases. The CDR3 runs to 15 residues. CDR1 is SNHLY, CDR2 FYNNEI, per germline. Trimming cost V 2 bases and J 2 bases; bases outside gene matches: 4. CDR3 sequence: CASSESIAGQETQYF. CDR3 nucleotides: TGTGCCAGCAGTGAAAGTATAGCGGGGCAAGAGACCCAGTACTTC.

The V and J genes are TRBV6-1 and TRBJ1-3; no clear D gene. Per germline, CDR1 MNHNS and CDR2 SASEGT. CDR3 length: 15 amino acids. The CDR3 loop is CASLLGGGSGNTIYF. CDR3 sequence (DNA): TGTGCAAGTTTACTGGGCGGAGGATCTGGAAACACCATATATTTT.